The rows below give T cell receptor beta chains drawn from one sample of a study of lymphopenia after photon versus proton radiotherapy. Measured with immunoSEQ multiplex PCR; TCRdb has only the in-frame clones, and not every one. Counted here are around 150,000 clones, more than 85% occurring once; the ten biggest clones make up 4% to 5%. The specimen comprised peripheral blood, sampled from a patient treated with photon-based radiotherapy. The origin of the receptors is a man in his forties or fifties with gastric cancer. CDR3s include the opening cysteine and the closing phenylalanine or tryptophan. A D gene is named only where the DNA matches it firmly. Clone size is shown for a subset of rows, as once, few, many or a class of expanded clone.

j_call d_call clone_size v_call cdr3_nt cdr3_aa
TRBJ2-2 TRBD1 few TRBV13 TGTGCCAGCAGCTCGCTCGACAGGGCCATGAACACCGGGGAGCTGTTTTTT CASSSLDRAMNTGELFF
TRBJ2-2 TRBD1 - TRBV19 TGTGCCAGTAGGGCGCAGGGGGCCGGGGAGCTGTTTTTT CASRAQGAGELFF
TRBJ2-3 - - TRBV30 TGTGCCTGGAGTTCCGGGCAGGGGGGGACAGATACGCAGTATTTT CAWSSGQGGTDTQYF
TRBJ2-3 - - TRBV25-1 TGTGCCAGCAGTGGAGGATGGGGAGATACGCAGTATTTT CASSGGWGDTQYF
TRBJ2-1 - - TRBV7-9 TGTGCCAGCAGTTTGACAGTATCCTACAATGAGCAGTTCTTC CASSLTVSYNEQFF
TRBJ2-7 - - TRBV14 TGTGCCAGCAGCTATCTCCCGGGGACAAGGGGCCTCGAGCAGTACTTC CASSYLPGTRGLEQYF
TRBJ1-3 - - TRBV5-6 TGTGCCAGCAGCTTGGAGACAGCGGGCTCTGGAAACACCATATATTTT CASSLETAGSGNTIYF
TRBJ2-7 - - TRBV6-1 TGTGCCAGCAGTCCGACGATTAGCAGCTACGAGCAGTACTTC CASSPTISSYEQYF
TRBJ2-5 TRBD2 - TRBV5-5 TGTGCCAGCAGCTTGGAAGCGGGAAGGGAGACCCAGTACTTC CASSLEAGRETQYF
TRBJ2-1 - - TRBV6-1 TGTGCCAGCAGTGAGTCAGCCGAGCAGTTCTTC CASSESAEQFF
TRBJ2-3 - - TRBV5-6 TGTGCCAGCAGCTCGGGTCTTACTAGGAATTTAAATACGCAGTATTTT CASSSGLTRNLNTQYF
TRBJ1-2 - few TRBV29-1 TGCAGCGTTGACAGGGGTAACTATGGCTACACCTTC CSVDRGNYGYTF
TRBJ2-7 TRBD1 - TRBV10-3 TGTGCCATTAGGACAGGAGTCCTCTACGAGCAGTACTTC CAIRTGVLYEQYF
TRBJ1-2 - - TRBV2 TGTGCCAGCAGTGAAACCGGGACAAACTCCTATGGCTACACCTTC CASSETGTNSYGYTF
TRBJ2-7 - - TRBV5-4 TGTGCCAGCAGCTTGGAAGGGGCTCGCTACGAGCAGTACTTC CASSLEGARYEQYF
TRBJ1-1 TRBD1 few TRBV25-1 TGTGCCAGCAGTGAATCGGACAGGGGAGGGACTGAAGCTTTCTTT CASSESDRGGTEAFF
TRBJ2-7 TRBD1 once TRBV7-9 TGTGCCAGCAGCCCAGGGGGCTACGAGCAGTACTTC CASSPGGYEQYF
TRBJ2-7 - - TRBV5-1 TGCGCCAGCGGTTTTGGGGACCCCTACGAGCAGTACTTC CASGFGDPYEQYF
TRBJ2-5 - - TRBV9 TGTGCCAGCAGTCAAGAGGCGGGCGATTTCCGTGGGGAGACCCAGTACTTC CASSQEAGDFRGETQYF
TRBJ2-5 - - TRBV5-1 TGCGCCAGCAGCTTGCTTTCAAGCCAAGAGACCCAGTACTTC CASSLLSSQETQYF
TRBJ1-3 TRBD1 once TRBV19 TGTGCCACCCCGACAGGGACTGGAAACACCATATATTTT CATPTGTGNTIYF
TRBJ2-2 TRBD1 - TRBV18 TGTGCCAGCTCACCTCCGGGACAGGGGAACACCGGGGAGCTGTTTTTT CASSPPGQGNTGELFF
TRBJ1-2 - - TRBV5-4 TGTGCCAGCAGCCGTAGACAGGCCGGTAACTATGGCTACACCTTC CASSRRQAGNYGYTF
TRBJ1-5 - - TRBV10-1 TGCGCCAGCAGTGAGAACCTCAATCAGCCCCAGCATTTT CASSENLNQPQHF
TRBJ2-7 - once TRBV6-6 TGTGCCAGCAGTTACCCTCCAGGCGAGCAGTACTTC CASSYPPGEQYF
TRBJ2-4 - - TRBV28 TGTGCCAGCAGTTCCTCAGGGGTCAAAAACATTCAGTACTTC CASSSSGVKNIQYF
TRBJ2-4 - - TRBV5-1 TGCGCCAGCAGCTTAGACAGAGCCAAAAACATTCAGTACTTC CASSLDRAKNIQYF
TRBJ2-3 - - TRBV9 TGTGCCAGCAGCCTGGGCGGCACTAGCACAGATACGCAGTATTTT CASSLGGTSTDTQYF
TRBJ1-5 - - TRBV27 TGTGCCAGCAGTTTATATGCTACCCGGGGGATTGGCAATCAGCCCCAGCATTTT CASSLYATRGIGNQPQHF
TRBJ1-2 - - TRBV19 TGTGCCAGTAGTATAGAGGACAGTAGGCGCTACACCTTC CASSIEDSRRYTF
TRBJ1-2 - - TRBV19 TGTGCCAGTAGTATTTGGGAGTTCCTTAACTATGGCTACACCTTC CASSIWEFLNYGYTF
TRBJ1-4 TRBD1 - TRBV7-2 TGTGCCAGCAGCCTTCCGACAGGGGGAACTAATGAAAAACTGTTTTTT CASSLPTGGTNEKLFF
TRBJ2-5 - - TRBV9 TGTGCCAGCAGCGTGATCGGGCAACAAGAGACCCAGTACTTC CASSVIGQQETQYF
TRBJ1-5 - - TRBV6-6 TGTGCCAGCAGTCACGGGGGGGCGGGACAGCCCCAGCATTTT CASSHGGAGQPQHF
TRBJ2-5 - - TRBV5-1 TGCGCCAGCAGCTTGGCAGGGGCAAGGGGAGAGACCCAGTACTTC CASSLAGARGETQYF
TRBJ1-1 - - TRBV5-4 TGTGCCAGCCTAGGAAGGGGGAGAGAAGCTTTCTTT CASLGRGREAFF
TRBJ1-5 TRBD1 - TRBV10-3 TGTGCCATCAGTGATACCCCTGGACAGGGAGGTCAGCCCCAGCATTTT CAISDTPGQGGQPQHF
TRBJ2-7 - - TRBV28 TGTGCCAGCAGTTTGGAGGGACTTTCCTACGAGCAGTACTTC CASSLEGLSYEQYF
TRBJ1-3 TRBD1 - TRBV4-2 TGTGCCAGCAGCCAAGGGGAGGGACAGGTCTCTGGAAACACCATATATTTT CASSQGEGQVSGNTIYF
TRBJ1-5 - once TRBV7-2 TGTGCCAGCTCATCACCTTTCCGGGACGGGGGGCAGCCCCAGCATTTT CASSSPFRDGGQPQHF